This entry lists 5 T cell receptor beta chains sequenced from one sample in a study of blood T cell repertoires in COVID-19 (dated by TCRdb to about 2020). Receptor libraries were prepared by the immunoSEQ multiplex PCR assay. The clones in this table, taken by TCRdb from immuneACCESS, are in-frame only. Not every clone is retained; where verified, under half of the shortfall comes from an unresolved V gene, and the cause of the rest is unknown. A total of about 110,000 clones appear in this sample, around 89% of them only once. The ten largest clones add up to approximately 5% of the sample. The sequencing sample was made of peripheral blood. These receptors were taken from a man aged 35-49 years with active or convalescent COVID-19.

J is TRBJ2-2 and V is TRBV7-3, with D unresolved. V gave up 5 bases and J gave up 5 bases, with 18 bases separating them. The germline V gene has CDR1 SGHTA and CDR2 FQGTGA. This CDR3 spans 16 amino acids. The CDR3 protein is CASSNKAVAQTGELFF. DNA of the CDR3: TGTGCCAGCAGCAATAAGGCGGTGGCTCAGACCGGGGAGCTGTTTTTT.

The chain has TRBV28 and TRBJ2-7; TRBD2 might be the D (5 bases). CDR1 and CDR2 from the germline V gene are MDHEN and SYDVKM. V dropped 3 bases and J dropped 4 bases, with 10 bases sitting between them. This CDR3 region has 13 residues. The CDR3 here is CASSLAGPYEQYF. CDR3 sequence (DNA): TGTGCCAGCAGTTTGGCGGGTCCATACGAGCAGTACTTC.

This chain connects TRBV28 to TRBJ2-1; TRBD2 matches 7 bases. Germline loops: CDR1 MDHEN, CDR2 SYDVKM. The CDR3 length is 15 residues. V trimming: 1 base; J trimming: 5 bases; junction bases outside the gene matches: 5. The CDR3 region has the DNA TGTGCCAGCAGTTTATCTTGGCGGGGGAACAATGAGCAGTTCTTC. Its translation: CASSLSWRGNNEQFF.

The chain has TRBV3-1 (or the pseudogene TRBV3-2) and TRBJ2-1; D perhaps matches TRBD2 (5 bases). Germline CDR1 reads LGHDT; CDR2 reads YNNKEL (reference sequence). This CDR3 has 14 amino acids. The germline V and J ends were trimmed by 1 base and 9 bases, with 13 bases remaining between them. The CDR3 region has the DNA TGTGCCAGCAGCCAAGTAGAGGGCCGGGCTGAGCAGTTCTTC. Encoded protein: CASSQVEGRAEQFF.

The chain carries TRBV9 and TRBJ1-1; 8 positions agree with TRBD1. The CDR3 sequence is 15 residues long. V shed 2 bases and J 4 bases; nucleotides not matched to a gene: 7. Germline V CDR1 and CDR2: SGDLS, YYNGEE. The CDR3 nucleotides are TGTGCCAGCAGCGTGCAGGGGGCAACTGGCACTGAAGCTTTCTTT. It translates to CASSVQGATGTEAFF.